The 8 T cell receptor beta chains below all came from one sample that was sequenced in a study of blood T cell repertoires in COVID-19. Profiled with immunoSEQ multiplex PCR; TCRdb holds only in-frame clones, not every one. The sample gives approximately 27,000 clones, 75% to 90% of which show up once; under 55% is in the top ten. What was sequenced was peripheral blood. The receptors shown here come from a human donor with acute or convalescent COVID-19. The donor label of this sample is uncertain.

The chain recombines TRBV2 with TRBJ2-7; TRBD2 matches 12 bases. This CDR3 is 21 amino acids long. Germline assignment: CDR1 SNHLY and CDR2 FYNNEI. Losses at the gene ends were 5 bases for V and 1 base for J; bases not matched to a gene: 21. The CDR3 protein is CASSHTLGASTSGRLSYEQYF. DNA for the CDR3: TGTGCCAGCAGTCACACCCTTGGGGCTTCAACTAGCGGGAGGTTATCCTACGAGCAGTACTTC.

This clone has a single count. The rearrangement joins TRBV5-1 to TRBJ1-1; 8 positions match TRBD1. With 4 bases clipped from V and 2 bases from J, the junction kept 10 bases outside the gene matches. The germline V gene encodes CDR1 SGHRS and CDR2 YFSETQ. The CDR3 has 16 residues. CDR3: CASSKNPDRGNTEAFF. CDR3 nucleotide sequence: TGCGCCAGCAGCAAAAACCCCGACAGGGGAAACACTGAAGCTTTCTTT. Together with reference TRBV5-1 and TRBJ1-1, the CDR3 gives the full variable domain: KAGVTQTPRYLIKTRGQQVTLSCSPISGHRSVSWYQQTPGQGLQFLFEYFSETQRNKGNFPGRFSGRQFSNSRSEMNVSTLELGDSALYLCASSKNPDRGNTEAFFGQGTRLTVV.

The chain combines TRBV5-1 with TRBJ2-3, with TRBD1 identical over 9 bases. Trimming removed 9 bases from V and 6 bases from J; junction bases left unmatched: 8. The CDR3 runs to 13 residues. CDR1 is SGHRS and CDR2 is YFSETQ in the germline V gene. The CDR3 sequence is CATKPTGGDTQYF. The DNA for the CDR3 is TGCGCCACCAAACCGACAGGGGGGGATACGCAGTATTTT.

This clone occurred a few times. The V call is TRBV6-5, the J call TRBJ1-4, with D possibly matching TRBD1 (6 bases). Trimming cost V 6 bases and J 7 bases, with 6 bases left between them. CDR1 MNHEY and CDR2 SVGAGI come from the germline V gene. This CDR3 contains 11 residues. CDR3 residues: CASRQGEKLFF. As DNA, the CDR3 is TGTGCCAGCAGACAGGGTGAAAAACTGTTTTTT.

The chain is built from TRBV28 and TRBJ1-5; maybe TRBD1 (6 bases). Per the germline V gene, CDR1 is MDHEN and CDR2 is SYDVKM. V was shortened by 7 bases and J by 6 bases, with 10 bases between the two germline ends. The CDR3 has 12 amino acids. CDR3 coding DNA: TGTGCCAGCAACACAGGGAGTCAGCCCCAGCATTTT. Amino acid sequence: CASNTGSQPQHF.

This clone came up a few times. The chain uses TRBV5-1 and TRBJ2-2; TRBD1 agrees at 10 bases. The junction had 6 bases not matched to a gene; V was cut back by 4 bases and J by 6 bases. The germline V gene has CDR1 SGHRS and CDR2 YFSETQ. This CDR3 is built from 15 residues. The CDR3 sequence: CASSVQTGGSGELFF. DNA of the CDR3: TGCGCCAGCAGCGTACAGACAGGGGGCTCCGGGGAGCTGTTTTTT.

This chain connects TRBV4-1 to TRBJ1-3; TRBD1 agrees at 9 bases. After removal of 5 bases from V and 5 bases from J, the junction contained 4 bases not matched to a gene. The CDR3 totals 14 residues. Germline CDR1 MGHRA, CDR2 YSYEKL. CDR3 loop: CASSTGTGRNTIYF. For the CDR3, the DNA is TGCGCCAGCAGCACCGGGACAGGGAGAAACACCATATATTTT.

The chain recombines TRBV12-5 with TRBJ2-3; TRBD1 matches 8 bases. After removal of 4 bases from V and 2 bases from J, the junction contained 5 bases not matched to a gene. This CDR3 comprises 15 residues. Germline lookup yields CDR1 LGHNT and CDR2 FRNRAP. CDR3 in amino acids: CASGYGQGITDTQYF. CDR3 DNA: TGTGCTAGTGGTTACGGACAGGGTATCACAGATACGCAGTATTTT.